A single TCR beta chain is shown here with its context. The data were produced by immunoSEQ multiplex PCR, yet TCRdb's version contains in-frame clones alone and is incomplete. The data show roughly 150,000 clones, 65% to 85% seen once. This specimen comes from a study of blood T cell repertoires in COVID-19. The CDR3 is 15 amino acids. The V gene's germline CDR1 is MNHNY and CDR2 SVGAGI (reference sequence). With 2 bases removed from V and 3 bases from J, the gap between germline ends came to 10 bases. This sequence originates from a man between 65 and 80 years old with active or convalescent COVID-19. This chain links TRBV6-6 with TRBJ1-4; possible D gene TRBD1, 6 bases. Material for sequencing was peripheral blood. The CDR3 loop is CASSYTGIPNEKLFF. The CDR3 coding sequence is TGTGCCAGCAGTTACACAGGGATACCTAATGAAAAACTGTTTTTT.